A single sample is the source of the 22 T cell receptor beta chains below, sequenced in a study of OX40 agonist ivuxolimab in advanced cancers. Sequencing was performed with immunoSEQ multiplex PCR; in TCRdb, only in-frame clones are kept and a portion is missing. The sample comprises 35,000 or so clones, approximately 89% of which are singletons, and about 9% rests with the top ten. The sample here was CD4+ or CD8+ T cells sorted from blood, taken in a trial of the OX40 agonist ivuxolimab. The origin of the receptors is an adult with an advanced solid tumor such as melanoma, head and neck, liver or kidney cancer.

The V call is TRBV7-3, the J call TRBJ2-1; 9 positions agree with TRBD2. The CDR3 extends over 20 amino acids. CDR1 SGHTA and CDR2 FQGTGA come from the germline V gene. V lost 5 bases and J lost 5; bases outside the gene matches: 22. This chain's CDR3 is CASSPAGRASGELRDNEQFF. The CDR3, as DNA: TGTGCCAGCAGCCCCGCGGGGCGGGCTAGCGGGGAGCTGAGGGACAATGAGCAGTTCTTC.

This chain connects TRBV11-3 to TRBJ2-2, with D maybe TRBD1 (5 bases). The ends were cut back, 5 bases at V and 0 bases at J, with 10 bases in the middle. The germline V gene encodes CDR1 SGHNT and CDR2 YENEEA. This CDR3 comprises 15 residues. CDR3 sequence: CASSPTGSNTGELFF. CDR3 bases: TGTGCCAGCAGCCCCACAGGATCGAACACCGGGGAGCTGTTTTTT.

The rearrangement joins TRBV5-1 to TRBJ2-1; 7 positions match TRBD2. The J segment lost 1 base and the V segment lost 0 bases, leaving 1 base of the junction unmatched. The CDR3 covers 15 residues. Looked up from germline, CDR1 is SGHRS and CDR2 is YFSETQ. CDR3 residues: CASSLGSGSYNEQFF. The CDR3 coding sequence is TGCGCCAGCAGCTTGGGTAGCGGGTCCTACAATGAGCAGTTCTTC.

V gene TRBV6-5 combines with J gene TRBJ2-7; 7 nucleotides match TRBD1. CDR1 is MNHEY and CDR2 is SVGAGI in the germline V gene. V shed 5 bases, J shed 1 base, and the junction held 8 bases outside the gene matches. This CDR3 spans 15 amino acids. The CDR3 nucleotides read TGTGCCAGCAGTATTCCGGGACAGAGATCCTACGAGCAGTACTTC. The encoded protein is CASSIPGQRSYEQYF.

V gene TRBV23-1 combines with J gene TRBJ1-5; D is ambiguous. TRBV23-1 is an open reading frame whose function is uncertain. The germline V and J ends were trimmed by 6 bases and 1 base, with 13 bases remaining between them. The CDR3 length is 15 residues. This chain's CDR3 is CASRPNEQSNQPQHF. For the CDR3, the DNA is TGCGCCAGCAGACCGAATGAGCAGAGCAATCAGCCCCAGCATTTT.

The chain is built from TRBV5-1 and TRBJ2-7; D perhaps matches TRBD1 (6 bases). The CDR3 spans 14 residues. CDR1 is SGHRS, CDR2 YFSETQ, per germline. The ends were cut back, 8 bases at V and 1 base at J, with 16 bases in the middle. The CDR3 loop is CASYQGQNSYEQYF. CDR3 nucleotide sequence: TGCGCCAGTTATCAAGGACAGAATTCCTACGAGCAGTACTTC. The whole variable domain, filled in from reference TRBV5-1 and TRBJ2-7, reads KAGVTQTPRYLIKTRGQQVTLSCSPISGHRSVSWYQQTPGQGLQFLFEYFSETQRNKGNFPGRFSGRQFSNSRSEMNVSTLELGDSALYLCASYQGQNSYEQYFGPGTRLTVT.

Details on this clone: One end of the junction fails to match germline, which may point to a read error. The V gene is TRBV2, the J gene TRBJ2-1; 7 bases map to TRBD1. The CDR3 runs to 12 residues. The germline V gene encodes CDR1 SNHLY and CDR2 FYNNEI. Here the CDR3 DNA reads TGTGCCAGCAGGCCCGACAGGGTGGCGTCAGTCTTC. It specifies CASRPDRVASVF.

The V call is TRBV11-2, the J call TRBJ2-5; 9 bases line up with TRBD1. The trim removed 3 bases at V and 1 base at J, leaving 3 bases unmatched. Germline CDR1 is SGHAT and CDR2 is FQNNGV. The CDR3 loop spans 15 amino acids. The CDR3 DNA reads as TGTGCCAGCAGCTTGACAGGGGGAATCCAAGAGACCCAGTACTTC. It yields the protein CASSLTGGIQETQYF.

This clone was detected only a few times. V and J are TRBV29-1 and TRBJ1-1; 8 nucleotides align to TRBD1. Germline values: CDR1 SQVTM, CDR2 ANQGSEA. The CDR3 is 14 amino acids. After removal of 6 bases from V and 0 bases from J, the junction contained 6 bases not matched to a gene. CDR3 sequence (DNA): TGCAGCGTCGGGGACAGGCCCATGAACACTGAAGCTTTCTTT. Protein product: CSVGDRPMNTEAFF.

Here the CDR3 DNA reads TGTGCCTGGAGTGTACCGAGAAGCTCCTACAATGAGCAGTTCTTC. This encodes CAWSVPRSSYNEQFF. The chain combines TRBV30 with TRBJ2-1, with no clear D. V was trimmed by 0 bases and J by 0 bases, leaving 9 bases between them. This CDR3 region has 15 residues. From germline, CDR1 is GTSNPN and CDR2 SVGIG (reference sequence). Based on the CDR3 plus reference TRBV30 and TRBJ2-1, the full variable domain is SQTIHQWPATLVQPVGSPLSLECTVEGTSNPNLYWYRQAAGRGLQLLFYSVGIGQISSEVPQNLSASRPQDRQFILSSKKLLLSDSGFYLCAWSVPRSSYNEQFFGPGTRLTVL.

This CDR3 is CASSYSNRVYEQYF. CDR3 in DNA: TGTGCCAGCAGTTACTCGAACAGGGTGTACGAGCAGTACTTC. The chain uses TRBV6-5 and TRBJ2-7; perhaps TRBD1 as D (6 bases). In germline, CDR1 is MNHEY, CDR2 SVGAGI. Trimming stripped 0 bases from V and 4 bases from J, with 10 bases between. The CDR3 has 14 residues.

This rearrangement joins TRBV28 to TRBJ2-1; D possibly corresponds to TRBD1 (6 bases). The CDR3 length is 14 residues. From germline, CDR1 is MDHEN and CDR2 SYDVKM. V was shortened by 5 bases and J by 3 bases, with 11 bases between the two germline ends. This CDR3 is CASSRTEGYNEQFF. CDR3 coding DNA: TGTGCCAGCAGTCGGACAGAGGGCTACAATGAGCAGTTCTTC.

The rearrangement uses TRBV5-1 and TRBJ2-6, with TRBD2 as a possible D gene (6 bases). Germline lookup yields CDR1 SGHRS and CDR2 YFSETQ. Trimming removed 2 bases at V and 0 bases at J, with 15 bases between. CDR3 length: 18 amino acids. The CDR3 DNA reads TGCGCCAGCAGCTTTTCGGCGGGGATATACTCTGGGGCCAACGTCCTGACTTTC. Encoded protein: CASSFSAGIYSGANVLTF.

This chain uses TRBV4-2 with TRBJ2-7, with 11 bases identical to TRBD2. Germline V gene data show CDR1 as LGHNA and CDR2 as YNFKEQ. This CDR3 contains 15 residues. Trimming cost V 4 bases and J 1 base; bases outside gene matches: 3. Written as DNA, the CDR3 is TGTGCCAGCAGCCCGGGGACTAGCGGATCCTACGAGCAGTACTTC. This encodes CASSPGTSGSYEQYF.

As to this clone: The same CDR3 can be traced to other DNA sequences in this sample. The chain couples TRBV5-1 to TRBJ2-3, with D tentatively TRBD2 (5 bases). The CDR3 consists of 13 residues. Germline lookup yields CDR1 SGHRS and CDR2 YFSETQ. Deletions cut 0 bases from V and 6 bases from J, with 8 bases between. DNA for the CDR3: TGCGCCAGCAGCTTGGGGGGAGCGGATACGCAGTATTTT. Encoded protein: CASSLGGADTQYF.

This chain links TRBV18 with TRBJ2-2; D not certain. The germline V gene has CDR1 KGHSH and CDR2 LQKENI. Trimming pared 6 bases from V and 3 bases from J, leaving 5 bases between. The CDR3 length is 12 residues. The CDR3 here is CASSIYTGELFF. CDR3 sequence (DNA): TGTGCCAGCTCGATCTACACCGGGGAGCTGTTTTTT.

The chain combines TRBV27 with TRBJ2-7; D is possibly TRBD1 (6 bases). Germline CDR1 is MNHEY and CDR2 is SMNVEV (reference sequence). The CDR3 consists of 14 residues. The ends were cut back, 5 bases at V and 3 bases at J, with 14 bases in the middle. CDR3 coding DNA: TGTGCCAGCAGTAGGATAACAGGGCACTACGAGCAGTACTTC. Translated: CASSRITGHYEQYF.

This clone turned up a few times. The chain recombines TRBV4-1 with TRBJ2-5, with a weak D call TRBD2 (6 bases). Germline V CDR1 and CDR2: MGHRA, YSYEKL. V gave up 4 bases and J gave up 5 bases, with 26 bases separating them. CDR3 length: 18 residues. CDR3 residues: CASSPRNLGLAGSETQYF. In DNA, the CDR3 is TGCGCCAGCAGCCCACGCAACCTTGGATTGGCGGGAAGCGAGACCCAGTACTTC.

The count of this clone is one. The chain carries TRBV28 and TRBJ2-1, with 8 bases identical to TRBD2. CDR1 MDHEN and CDR2 SYDVKM come from the germline V gene. This CDR3 has 11 residues. V was clipped by 4 bases and J by 15 bases; unmatched bases: 5. The CDR3 sequence is CASSSPSGWFF. The CDR3 DNA sequence: TGTGCCAGCAGTTCCCCTAGCGGGTGGTTCTTC.

This clone was counted between two and nine times. The chain joins TRBV27 to TRBJ2-7, with 11 bases aligning to TRBD2. The CDR3 consists of 15 residues. The germline V gene encodes CDR1 MNHEY and CDR2 SMNVEV (reference sequence). Trimming took 5 bases from V and 2 from J; bases not matched to a gene: 5. CDR3 sequence: CASSMTSGKPYEQYF. DNA of the CDR3: TGTGCCAGCAGTATGACTAGCGGGAAACCCTACGAGCAGTACTTC.

This clone was seen once. The V gene is TRBV11-2, the J gene TRBJ1-4, with D possibly matching TRBD1 (5 bases). The V gene lost 3 bases and the J gene lost 0 bases, with 8 bases spanning the gap. The germline gives CDR1 SGHAT, CDR2 FQNNGV. The CDR3 runs to 15 residues. CDR3 nucleotides: TGTGCCAGCAGCTTGGGGGGGGCAACTAATGAAAAACTGTTTTTT. Its protein product is CASSLGGATNEKLFF.

This chain connects TRBV5-1 to TRBJ1-5, with no clear D. Germline V gene data show CDR1 as SGHRS and CDR2 as YFSETQ. Trimming stripped 1 base from V and 6 bases from J, with 14 bases between. CDR3 length: 15 residues. The CDR3: CASSLYTGKGQPQHF. The CDR3 DNA reads TGCGCCAGCAGCTTGTATACCGGGAAGGGTCAGCCCCAGCATTTT.